The TCR beta chain under discussion was sequenced for a study of cytomegalovirus exposure and HLA in healthy donors (dated by TCRdb to the late 2010s). As for the study more broadly: According to an earlier analysis of 587 of the donors, about 180 million T cells yielded over 90 million unique TCR beta sequences and around 300 Gb of sequence data. Approximately 310 gigabases of sequencing data and 91 million or so unique TCR sequences made up an early release that covered over 550 HLA-typed donors. Of the 350 to 400 genotyped donors, about 80% fell in the genetic ancestry cluster associated with self-reported Caucasian donors. The study aimed to test whether cataloging public T cell receptors could reveal signatures of past pathogen exposure. The study used immunosequencing to profile the T cell repertoires of hundreds of subjects and linked those repertoires to cytomegalovirus serostatus. In addition to the first cohort of 650 to 800 subjects, a separate validation cohort of over 90 different subjects was used. To predict cytomegalovirus infection status, the study combined high-throughput TCR immunosequencing, statistical association of individual TCRs with disease status, and machine learning. To study patterns of TCR occurrence, a later analysis re-analyzed previously published TCR beta repertoires from around 670 donors and added high-resolution HLA genotyping. Rather than drawing on any new phenotypic data, the later analysis identified candidate immune exposures from TCR beta sequences and the way those sequences occurred across donors. An earlier analysis of 587 of the donors used high-throughput TCR beta sequencing to judge whether each TCR beta V gene segment behaved as functional or pseudogenic. Donor age, sex, ethnicity and CMV serostatus were compiled together with the repertoire data. Genome-wide SNP genotypes for about three fifths of the roughly 670 donors were used in a later genetic analysis, which treated that subset as a discovery cohort. Every repertoire in the discovery cohort had been generated on one and the same sequencing platform. Both class I and class II loci were covered by HLA typing, at four-digit resolution. Typing coverage varied by locus: 629-630 donors for A, B, C, DRB1 and DQB1; roughly 560 for DQA1; approximately 570 for DPA1; around 490 for DPB1. Roughly 5 DR-DQ haplotypes were handled as single units for association and clustering because linkage in the cohort was strong. On average, around 230,000 unique TCR beta nucleotide sequences were sequenced per donor among a few hundred genotyped donors of the cohort, with 15% to 20% of those sequences being non-productive.

The protocol used for the library was the immunoSEQ multiplex PCR assay. The multiplex PCR relied on a mix of 60 forward primers for TCR Vbeta segments and 13 reverse primers for TCR Jbeta segments. Amplification of the CDR3 region of rearranged TCR beta genes was performed with a multiplex PCR assay on genomic DNA. The Illumina HiSeq System was used to sequence the amplified TCR beta libraries as 87-base-pair reads. The original methods were these. A later analysis counted approximately 74 million unique TCR beta chains across the 666 repertoires, and around 12 million of these chains were shared by at least two donors. Raw reads were error-corrected and collapsed into unique sequences by a nearest-neighbor algorithm in which closely related sequences were merged to remove PCR and sequencing errors. To assign V, D and J gene segments, CDR3 sequences were aligned to IMGT reference sequences. Each retained sequence needed at least a six-nucleotide match to both a V gene segment and a J gene segment. A rearrangement counted as productive if the CDR3 had no stop codons and remained in frame with V and J, and every other rearrangement counted as non-productive. Following IMGT convention, CDR3 was defined as the stretch from the second conserved V-encoded cysteine up to the conserved J-encoded phenylalanine. Sequences without an unambiguous match to a single V gene segment were excluded from the earlier analysis of 587 of the donors. In an earlier analysis of more than 500 of the donors, a V segment was called functional when productive rearrangements were above 56.7%, and segregating when the standard deviation between donors exceeded 5%. A statistical classification framework was built to diagnose cytomegalovirus status from the catalog of TCR beta chain sequences. A later analysis assigned V and J genes by comparing TCR nucleotide sequences with IMGT/GENE-DB human TR gene sequences. Using the TCRdist pipeline, a later analysis assigned CDR3 sequences along with most-parsimonious VDJ recombination scenarios. A later analysis defined each TCR beta chain by its CDR3 amino acid sequence plus V-gene family, and excluded reads lacking a unique V-gene family. To address suspected cross-contamination and a sequencing artifact, a later analysis removed approximately 600 highly shared, low-generation-probability nucleotide sequences. A later analysis calculated a clonal expansion index for each public chain from normalized within-repertoire ranks of inferred template counts. A later analysis computed generation probabilities with a VDJ recombination model fitted to out-of-frame rearrangements, and checked the results against IGoR. In a later analysis, hypergeometric tests were used to score TCR-TCR, TCR-HLA and TCR-CMV co-occurrence, with a repertoire-size bias correction applied to TCR pairs. To estimate false discovery rates, a later analysis permuted the HLA or CMV assignments 20 times. In a later analysis, co-occurring TCRs were grouped with DBSCAN, and TCRdist sequence similarity was added when clustering was performed within HLA-allele-positive subsets. Co-occurrence clustering excluded repertoires with fewer than 30,000 or more than 120,000 public chains, plus five with anomalous nucleotide sharing. Entries here come from immuneACCESS through TCRdb and include only in-frame sequences with V and J called. Some clones fail to appear in such tables; in the studies checked, an unresolved V gene covers under half of the shortfall, and the cause of the remainder is unknown. V and J calls plus clone size are reproduced from that table; the DNA served to infer D and trimming. The sample table shows 210,000 or so clones, and 65% to 80% are seen once. Roughly a sixth of the sample rests with the top ten.

With respect to this clone: The specificity of this receptor is unknown. It has no much larger one-base neighbor in the sample; base qualities were not kept.

The cohort consisted of some 670 healthy bone marrow donors. Cohort members were all nominally healthy when sampled, although unrecorded immune exposures were likely present. The donor tested CMV seronegative and was one of the 352 seronegative cohort members. Every donor gave a peripheral blood sample, and the peripheral blood mononuclear cells from that sample were used for TCR beta sequencing. The Qiagen DNeasy Blood Extraction Kit was used to extract genomic DNA from the blood cell samples. Overall study outcomes, separate from this receptor: Because counts were too low, 15 to 20 rarely observed V segments, including chromosome 9 orphons, were left out of the earlier analysis of roughly 600 of the donors. The authors suggested that the approach could potentially be generalized to other disease states and immunological phenotypes. Linkage disequilibrium might explain the correlated functional status among segregating V segments, but an unknown experimental factor could not be ruled out. A cluster of highly shared sequence variants was judged likely to be a technical artifact of the sequencing pipeline. In a later analysis, several top co-occurrence clusters were reported to appear linked to parvovirus B19, influenza, CMV and Epstein-Barr virus. In an earlier analysis of about 540 of the donors, most TCR beta V segments were observed in productive rearrangements about 90% or about 30% of the time, broadly matching IMGT annotations. Cytomegalovirus status was reported to be diagnosed by the classifier with high specificity and sensitivity in both the original and validation cohorts. An association between a missense DCLRE1C variant and V-gene and J-gene trimming of TCR beta chains was found in a later genetic analysis and replicated in an independent cohort. In a later genetic analysis, fewer N-insertions in productive TCRs were reported among donors in an Asian-associated ancestry cluster than the approximately 670-donor mean. While some public TCRs were present in many individuals, most TCR sequences turned up only very rarely across donors. Because HLA typing was missing for some donors at each locus, association tests included only the typed subset. A later analysis associated about 17,000 TCR beta sequences with specific HLA alleles at a false discovery rate of 0.05. In a later analysis, HLA-associated TCR beta chains showed more clonal expansion and lower generation probabilities than non-associated chains that were equally common. A further reported finding was that TCR beta sequences accurately predicted the HLA-A and HLA-B alleles for most subjects in the first cohort. Presence/absence analyses assumed roughly uniform sequencing depth across donors, an assumption that may not hold. In vitro tests confirmed that a few of the cytomegalovirus-associated TCR beta chains recognize cytomegalovirus antigens. According to a later analysis, most CMV-associated TCR beta chains appeared to be HLA-restricted, and the HLA associations seemed to be driven largely by CMV exposure. In a later analysis, TCR association rates were found to vary across HLA loci, with the most associated TCRs seen for DRB1 alleles and the fewest for HLA-C alleles. CMV serostatus was the only immune exposure information available for the cohort. The study listed 164 TCR beta chains as associated with cytomegalovirus. When HLA alleles, especially DR and DQ, strongly co-occurred, attributing TCR associations to individual alleles was difficult. Some IMGT-functional V segments, including TRBV6-2 and TRBV6-3, could not be distinguished by the 87-base-pair reads and were therefore excluded. Only TCR beta chains were sequenced in this cohort, and the absence of alpha or paired-chain data limited detectable features.

Deletion took 0 bases off V and 6 bases off J, with a span of 11 bases between the germline ends. CDR1 and CDR2 are read off the germline V gene as LGHNA and YSLEER. Taken from cysteine to phenylalanine, the CDR3 has 14 residues. The kept DNA is CDR3 alone, 42 bases in frame from the first base. The chain joins TRBV4-3 to TRBJ1-1; no D gene can be assigned with confidence. The receptor's source is a man in his forties in good health and CMV-seronegative. What was sequenced was PBMCs. The DNA sequence reads TGCGCCAGCAGCCAAGATAATGCGGCCGCTGAAGCTTTCTTT. This is translated as CASSQDNAAAEAFF.